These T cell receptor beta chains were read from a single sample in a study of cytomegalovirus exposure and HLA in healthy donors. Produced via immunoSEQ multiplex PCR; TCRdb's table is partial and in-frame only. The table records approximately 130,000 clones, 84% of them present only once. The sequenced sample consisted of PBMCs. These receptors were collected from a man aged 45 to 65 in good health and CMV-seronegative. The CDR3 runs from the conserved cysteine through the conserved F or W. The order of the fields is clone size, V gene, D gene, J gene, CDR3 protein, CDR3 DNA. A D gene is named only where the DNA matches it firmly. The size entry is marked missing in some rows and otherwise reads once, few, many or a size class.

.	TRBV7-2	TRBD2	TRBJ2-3	CASRAGVLTDTQYF	TGTGCCAGCAGGGCGGGGGTTCTCACAGATACGCAGTATTTT
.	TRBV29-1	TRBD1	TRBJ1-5	CSVGQGQNQPQHF	TGCAGCGTCGGACAGGGGCAGAATCAGCCCCAGCATTTT
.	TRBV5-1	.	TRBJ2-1	CASSLARGEEDEQFF	TGCGCCAGCAGCTTGGCCAGGGGAGAGGAGGATGAGCAGTTCTTC
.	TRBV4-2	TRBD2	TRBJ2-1	CASSHPGTSSEQFF	TGTGCCAGCAGCCACCCCGGGACTAGCAGTGAGCAGTTCTTC
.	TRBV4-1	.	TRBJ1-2	CASSQDPAGRYGYTF	TGCGCCAGCAGCCAAGATCCGGCAGGGCGCTATGGCTACACCTTC
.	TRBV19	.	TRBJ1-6	CASSTRTHLPLHF	TGTGCCAGTAGTACCCGGACACATTTACCCCTCCACTTT
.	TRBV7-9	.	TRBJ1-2	CASSSWAAEGSYGYTF	TGTGCCAGCAGCTCCTGGGCCGCAGAAGGTAGCTATGGCTACACCTTC
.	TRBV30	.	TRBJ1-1	CAFQGNTEAFF	TGTGCCTTTCAGGGGAACACTGAAGCTTTCTTT
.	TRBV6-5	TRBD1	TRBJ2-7	CATGGSSYEQYF	TGTGCCACAGGGGGAAGCTCCTACGAGCAGTACTTC
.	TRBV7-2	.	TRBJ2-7	CASSFGRSYEQYF	TGTGCCAGCAGCTTTGGCAGGTCCTACGAGCAGTACTTC
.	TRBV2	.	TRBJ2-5	CASSEVPGPETQYF	TGTGCCAGCAGTGAAGTCCCAGGGCCGGAGACCCAGTACTTC
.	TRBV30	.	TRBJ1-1	CAYQRANTEAFF	TGTGCCTACCAAAGAGCGAACACTGAAGCTTTCTTT
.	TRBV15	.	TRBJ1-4	CATSRTPTAGEKLFF	TGTGCCACCAGCAGAACCCCGACAGCCGGTGAAAAACTGTTTTTT
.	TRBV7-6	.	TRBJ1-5	CASSWTVPGLTCNQPQHF	TGTGCCAGCAGCTGGACAGTCCCAGGGTTAACATGTAATCAGCCCCAGCATTTT
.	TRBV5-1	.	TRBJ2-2	CASSLGPGYTGELFF	TGCGCCAGCAGCTTAGGTCCAGGGTACACCGGGGAGCTGTTTTTT
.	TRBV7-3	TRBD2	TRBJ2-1	CASSVSGGGYNEQFF	TGTGCCAGCAGCGTTAGCGGGGGGGGTTACAATGAGCAGTTCTTC
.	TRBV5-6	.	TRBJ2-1	CASIYSFSGFYNEQFF	TGTGCCAGCATATACTCCTTTAGCGGATTTTACAATGAGCAGTTCTTC
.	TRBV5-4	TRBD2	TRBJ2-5	CASSLGGGGMGTQYF	TGTGCCAGCAGCTTGGGGGGGGGAGGAATGGGGACCCAGTACTTC
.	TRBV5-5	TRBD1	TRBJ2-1	CASSIATETGGYEQFF	TGTGCCAGCAGCATTGCAACCGAGACAGGGGGGTATGAGCAGTTCTTC
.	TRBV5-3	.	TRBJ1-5	CASINCWRIYSNQPQHF	TGTGCCAGTATTAATTGTTGGCGGATATATAGCAATCAGCCCCAGCATTTT
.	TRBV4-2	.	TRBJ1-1	CASSQEEFMNTEAFF	TGTGCCAGCAGCCAAGAAGAGTTCATGAACACTGAAGCTTTCTTT
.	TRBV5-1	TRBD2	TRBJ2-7	CASSHLSGGAPSSYEQYF	TGCGCCAGCAGCCACCTTAGCGGGGGGGCCCCGAGCTCCTACGAGCAGTACTTC
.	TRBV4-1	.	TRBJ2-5	CASSQQGFQETQYF	TGCGCCAGCAGCCAACAGGGTTTCCAAGAGACCCAGTACTTC
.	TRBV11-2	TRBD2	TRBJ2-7	CASSRRNSGGPYEQYF	TGTGCCAGCAGCCGGAGGAATAGCGGGGGGCCATACGAGCAGTACTTC
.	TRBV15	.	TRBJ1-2	CATSPGGRGGYGYTF	TGTGCCACCAGCCCGGGGGGGAGAGGCGGCTATGGCTACACCTTC
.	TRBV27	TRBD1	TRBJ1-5	CASSFLGTEGLVRNQPQHF	TGTGCCAGCAGTTTTTTGGGGACAGAAGGCCTCGTCCGTAATCAGCCCCAGCATTTT
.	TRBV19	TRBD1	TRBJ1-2	CASSLTGQYYGYTF	TGTGCCAGTAGTTTGACGGGACAGTACTATGGCTACACCTTC
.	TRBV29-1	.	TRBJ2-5	CSVGRGQETQYF	TGCAGCGTTGGCAGGGGTCAGGAGACCCAGTACTTC
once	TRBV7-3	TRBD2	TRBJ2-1	CASSLRRTSPRSHEQFF	TGTGCCAGCAGCCTCAGGAGGACTAGCCCCCGGTCGCATGAGCAGTTCTTC
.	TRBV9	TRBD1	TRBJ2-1	CASSVGTADNEQFF	TGTGCCAGCAGCGTGGGGACAGCGGACAATGAGCAGTTCTTC
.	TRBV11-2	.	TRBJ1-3	CASSLQGRGGNTIYF	TGTGCCAGCAGCTTACAGGGGAGGGGTGGAAACACCATATATTTT
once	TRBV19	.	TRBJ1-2	CASSIPRVGGSGYTF	TGTGCCAGTAGTATACCTAGAGTTGGGGGCTCTGGCTACACCTTC
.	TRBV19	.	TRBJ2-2	CASKNRGTGELFF	TGTGCCAGTAAGAACCGGGGCACCGGGGAGCTGTTTTTT
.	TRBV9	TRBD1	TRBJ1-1	CASSSRQGVGEAFF	TGTGCCAGCAGCTCCCGACAGGGAGTGGGGGAGGCTTTCTTT
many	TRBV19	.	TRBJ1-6	CASSISRGNSPLHF	TGTGCCAGTAGTATCTCCAGGGGTAATTCACCCCTCCACTTT
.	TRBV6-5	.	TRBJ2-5	CASCTSREQETQYF	TGTGCCAGCTGTACTAGTCGGGAGCAAGAGACCCAGTACTTC
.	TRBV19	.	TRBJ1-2	CASSIFGASRAGYTF	TGTGCCAGTAGTATATTCGGCGCGAGCAGGGCTGGCTACACCTTC
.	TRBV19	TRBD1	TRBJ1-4	CASSRTGEGEKLFF	TGTGCCAGTAGTCGGACAGGGGAAGGTGAAAAACTGTTTTTT
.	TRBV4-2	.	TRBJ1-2	CASSREGGATGYGYTF	TGTGCCAGCAGCCGAGAGGGAGGGGCCACTGGCTATGGCTACACCTTC
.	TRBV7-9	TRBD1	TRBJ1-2	CASSFRDRGTYGYTF	TGTGCCAGCAGCTTCCGGGACAGGGGTACCTATGGCTACACCTTC
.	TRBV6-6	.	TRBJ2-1	CASSAADYNEQFF	TGTGCCAGCTCGGCAGCGGACTACAATGAGCAGTTCTTC
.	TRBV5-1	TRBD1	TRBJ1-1	CASSTTQGAQNTEAFF	TGCGCCAGCAGCACGACCCAGGGGGCGCAGAACACTGAAGCTTTCTTT
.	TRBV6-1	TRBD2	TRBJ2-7	CASDHGGAGYEQYF	TGTGCCAGCGACCACGGGGGGGCCGGATACGAGCAGTACTTC
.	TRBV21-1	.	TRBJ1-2	CASSKGGTGSGYTF	TGTGCCAGCAGCAAAGGCGGGACAGGGTCGGGCTACACCTTC
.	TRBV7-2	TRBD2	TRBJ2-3	CASSRGLAQHTQYF	TGTGCCAGCAGCCGAGGACTAGCGCAGCATACGCAGTATTTT
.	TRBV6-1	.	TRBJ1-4	CASTPLGLANEKLFF	TGTGCCAGCACCCCCCTGGGGCTGGCTAATGAAAAACTGTTTTTT
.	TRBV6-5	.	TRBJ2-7	CASSYSSGHYEQYF	TGTGCCAGCAGTTACAGTTCAGGACACTACGAGCAGTACTTC